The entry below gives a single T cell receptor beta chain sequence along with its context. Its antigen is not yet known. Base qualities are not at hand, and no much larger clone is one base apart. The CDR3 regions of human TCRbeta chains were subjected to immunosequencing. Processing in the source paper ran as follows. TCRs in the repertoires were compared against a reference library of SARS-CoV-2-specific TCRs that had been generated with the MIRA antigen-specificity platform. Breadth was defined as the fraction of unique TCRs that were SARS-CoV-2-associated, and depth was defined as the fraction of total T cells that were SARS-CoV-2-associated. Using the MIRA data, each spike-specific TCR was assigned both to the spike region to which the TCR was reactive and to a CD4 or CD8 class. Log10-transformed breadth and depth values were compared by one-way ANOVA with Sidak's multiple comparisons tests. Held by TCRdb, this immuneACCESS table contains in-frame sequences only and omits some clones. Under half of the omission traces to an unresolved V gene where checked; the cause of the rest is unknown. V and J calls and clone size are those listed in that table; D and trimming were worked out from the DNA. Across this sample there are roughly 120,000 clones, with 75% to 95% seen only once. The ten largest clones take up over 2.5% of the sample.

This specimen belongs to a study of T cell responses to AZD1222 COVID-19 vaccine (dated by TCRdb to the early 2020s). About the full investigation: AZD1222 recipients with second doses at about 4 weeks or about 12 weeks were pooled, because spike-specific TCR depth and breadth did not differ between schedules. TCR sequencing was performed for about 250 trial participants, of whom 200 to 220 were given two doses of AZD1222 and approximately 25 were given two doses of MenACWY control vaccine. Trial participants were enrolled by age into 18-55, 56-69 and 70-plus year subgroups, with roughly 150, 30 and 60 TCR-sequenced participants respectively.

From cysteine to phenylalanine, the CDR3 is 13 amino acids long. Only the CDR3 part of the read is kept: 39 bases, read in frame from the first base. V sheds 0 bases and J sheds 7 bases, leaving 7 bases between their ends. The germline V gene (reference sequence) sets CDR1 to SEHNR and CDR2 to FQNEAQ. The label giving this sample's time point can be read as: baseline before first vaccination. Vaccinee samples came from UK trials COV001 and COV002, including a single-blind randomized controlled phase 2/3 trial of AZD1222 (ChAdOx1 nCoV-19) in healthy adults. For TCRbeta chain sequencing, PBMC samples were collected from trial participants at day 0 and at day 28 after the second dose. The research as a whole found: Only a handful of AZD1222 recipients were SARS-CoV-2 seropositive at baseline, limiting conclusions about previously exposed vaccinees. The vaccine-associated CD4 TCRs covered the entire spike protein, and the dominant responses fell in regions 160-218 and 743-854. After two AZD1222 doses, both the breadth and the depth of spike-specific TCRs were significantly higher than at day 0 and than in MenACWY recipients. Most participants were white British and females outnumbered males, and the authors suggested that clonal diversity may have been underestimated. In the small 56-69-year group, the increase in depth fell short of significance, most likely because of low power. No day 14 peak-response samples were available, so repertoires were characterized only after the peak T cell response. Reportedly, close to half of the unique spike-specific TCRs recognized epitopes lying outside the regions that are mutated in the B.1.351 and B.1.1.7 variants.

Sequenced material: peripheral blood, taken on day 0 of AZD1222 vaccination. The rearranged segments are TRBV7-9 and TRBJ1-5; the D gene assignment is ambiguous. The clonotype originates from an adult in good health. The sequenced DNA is TGTGCCAGCAGCTTAGCGGCAGAACAGCCCCAGCATTTT. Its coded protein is CASSLAAEQPQHF.